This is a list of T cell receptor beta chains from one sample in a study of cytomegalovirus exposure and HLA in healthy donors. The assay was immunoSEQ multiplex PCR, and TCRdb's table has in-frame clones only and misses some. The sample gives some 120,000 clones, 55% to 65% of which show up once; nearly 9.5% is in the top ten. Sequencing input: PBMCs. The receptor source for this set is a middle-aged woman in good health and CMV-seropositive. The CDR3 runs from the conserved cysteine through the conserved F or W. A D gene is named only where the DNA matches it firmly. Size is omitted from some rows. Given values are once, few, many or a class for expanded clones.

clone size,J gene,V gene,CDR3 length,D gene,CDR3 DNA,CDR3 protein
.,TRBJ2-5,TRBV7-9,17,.,TGTGCCAGCAGCTTACCGAAGGGCGGGATTCGGCAAGAGACCCAGTACTTC,CASSLPKGGIRQETQYF
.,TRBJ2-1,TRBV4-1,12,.,TGCGCCAGCAGCCAATCTGAGGGCTGGCAGTTCTTC,CASSQSEGWQFF
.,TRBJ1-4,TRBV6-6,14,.,TGTGCCAGCTCCCTGGGAGGGTCTAATGAAAAACTGTTTTTT,CASSLGGSNEKLFF
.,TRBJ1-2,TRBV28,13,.,TGTGCCAGCAGTTTGGCCAGGGGAAGGGGCTACACCTTC,CASSLARGRGYTF
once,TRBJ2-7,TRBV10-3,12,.,TGTGCCATCAGTTTACAGGGAAACGAGCAGTACTTC,CAISLQGNEQYF
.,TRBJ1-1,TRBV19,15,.,TGTGCCAGTATCAGCAGGGGAAGTAGCGACACTGAAGCTTTCTTT,CASISRGSSDTEAFF
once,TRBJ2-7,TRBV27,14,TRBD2,TGTGCCAGCAGTTTGGGACTACGATCCTACGAGCAGTACTTC,CASSLGLRSYEQYF
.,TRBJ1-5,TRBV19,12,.,TGTGCCAGTAGTATCCGGGATCAGCCCCAGCATTTT,CASSIRDQPQHF
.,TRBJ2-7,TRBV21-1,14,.,TGTGCCAGCAGCAAAGGGGCCCGATCAGAGGAGCAGTACTTC,CASSKGARSEEQYF
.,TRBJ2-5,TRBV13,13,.,TGTGCCAGCAGCTTTGGCAGTCAAGAGACCCAGTACTTC,CASSFGSQETQYF
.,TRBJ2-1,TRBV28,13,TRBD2,TGTGCCAGTGATGTAGCGGGAGAGAATGAGCAGTTCTTC,CASDVAGENEQFF
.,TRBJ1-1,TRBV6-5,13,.,TGTGCCAGCAGCGGGCAGGGGAACACTGAAGCTTTCTTT,CASSGQGNTEAFF
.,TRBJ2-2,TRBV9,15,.,TGTGCCAGCAGCGTAGAGGCCAGGGGGGCCGGGGAGCTGTTTTTT,CASSVEARGAGELFF
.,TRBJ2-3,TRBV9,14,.,TGTGCCAGCAGCGTAGCTAATCCCACAGATACGCAGTATTTT,CASSVANPTDTQYF
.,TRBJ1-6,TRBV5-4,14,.,TGTGCCAGCAGCTTGGAGGTAGCCGGTTCACCCCTCCACTTT,CASSLEVAGSPLHF
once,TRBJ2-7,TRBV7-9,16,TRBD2,TGTGCCAGCAGGGCCACTAGCGGGGATGCCCAAAACGAGCAGTACTTC,CASRATSGDAQNEQYF
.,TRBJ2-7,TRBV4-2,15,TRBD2,TGTGCCAGCAGCCAAGCGGCTAGCGGGAGCTACGAGCAGTACTTC,CASSQAASGSYEQYF
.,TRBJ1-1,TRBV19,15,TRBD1,TGTGCCAGTAGCGTCGCCGGACAGGGGTACACTGAAGCTTTCTTT,CASSVAGQGYTEAFF
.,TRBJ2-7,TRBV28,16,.,TGTGCCAGCAGTTTACAAGTCTCCCCAGGGGGGAGAGAGCAGTACTTC,CASSLQVSPGGREQYF
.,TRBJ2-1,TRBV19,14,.,TGTGCCAGTAGTATAGGCGGTGGGGCGGACCAGCAGTTCTTC,CASSIGGGADQQFF
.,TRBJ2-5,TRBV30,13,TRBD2,TGTGCCTGGGACACCGGGACTAGCGGGACCCAGTACTTC,CAWDTGTSGTQYF
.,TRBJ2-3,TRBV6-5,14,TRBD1,TGTGCCAGCAGTTCTGACAGGGGCACAGATACGCAGTATTTT,CASSSDRGTDTQYF
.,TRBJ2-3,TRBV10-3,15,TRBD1,TGTGCCATCAGTGAGGGACAGGGGGGCACAGATACGCAGTATTTT,CAISEGQGGTDTQYF
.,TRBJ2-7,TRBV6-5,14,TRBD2,TGTGCCAGCAGTTACTCGACTAGCGGCTACGAGCAGTACTTC,CASSYSTSGYEQYF
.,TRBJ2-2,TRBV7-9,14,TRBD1,TGTGCCAGCAGCTTAGAGGACAGGCACGGGGAGCTGTTTTTT,CASSLEDRHGELFF
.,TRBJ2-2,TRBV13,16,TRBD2,TGTGCCAGCAGCCCGCCGGGGGGGCCCCGACCCGGGGAGCTGTTTTTT,CASSPPGGPRPGELFF
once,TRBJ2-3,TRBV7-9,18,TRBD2,TGTGCCAGCAGCGGACAAGCCCCCGGAGGCGGGAGGGGAGATACGCAGTATTTT,CASSGQAPGGGRGDTQYF
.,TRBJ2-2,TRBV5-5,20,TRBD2,TGTGCCAGCAGCCGAACCCTCGCCGCTAGCGGTAGTACGAACACCGGGGAGCTGTTTTTT,CASSRTLAASGSTNTGELFF
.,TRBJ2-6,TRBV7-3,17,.,TGTGCCAGCAGATCCGCATCCAGGGGCTCTGGGGCCAACGTCCTGACTTTC,CASRSASRGSGANVLTF
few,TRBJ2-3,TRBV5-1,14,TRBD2,TGCGCCAGCAGCTTGAGTGGCGGGAGAGATACGCAGTATTTT,CASSLSGGRDTQYF
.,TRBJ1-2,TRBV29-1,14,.,TGCAGCGTCCCCGCGGGGCTTTCCCGCTATGGCTACACCTTC,CSVPAGLSRYGYTF
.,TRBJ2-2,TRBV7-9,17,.,TGTGCCAGCAGCTCTATACCGGGACAAGCGAACACCGGGGAGCTGTTTTTT,CASSSIPGQANTGELFF
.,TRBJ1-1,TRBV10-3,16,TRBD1,TGTGCCATCAGCCCCCCATCGGACAGGGGTAGCGCTGAAGCTTTCTTT,CAISPPSDRGSAEAFF